This T cell receptor (beta chain) was captured in a study of CD8 T cells in Susac syndrome. About the research overall: Treatment at blood withdrawal was none, corticosteroids, or intravenous immunoglobulin alone in Susac syndrome patients.

RNA was extracted with the RNeasy kit, and a quantity of about 0.45 to 1 ug was reverse transcribed using random hexamers. TCRdb processed the immunoSEQ multiplex PCR reads anew with MiXCR; each CDR3 protein has one entry. Counted here are roughly 130,000 distinct CDR3 sequences, around 94% occurring once; the ten biggest clones make up around 0.28%. The CDR3 runs 19 residues. Sequencing was carried out using CD8+ T cells from PBMCs. The rearrangement uses TRBV1 and TRBJ1-2; no DNA check was done on the table's D call, TRBD1. TRBV1 corresponds to a pseudogene. The clonotype originates from a human donor with Susac syndrome. In DNA, the CDR3 is TGCACCAGCAGCCAAGATAGTACAGGGAGACAGGCGCCTAACTATGGCTACACCTTC. This translates into CTSSQDSTGRQAPNYGYTF.